A selection of T cell receptor beta chains follows, all from one sample in a study of blood T cells in healthy people across ages. MiXCR was run by TCRdb on the 5' RACE reads, yielding one entry per CDR3 protein. Among about 680,000 distinct CDR3 sequences listed, around 48% were seen once. Sequencing input: blood. The receptors stem from a woman aged 55-69 years in good health. The CDR3 runs from the conserved cysteine through the conserved F or W. Fields, in order: V gene, D gene, clone size, J gene, CDR3 protein, CDR3 DNA. D genes are given only for firm matches. Some rows have no size entry. The others give once, few or many, or a class for an expanded clone.

v_call: TRBV29-1; d_call: TRBD2; clone_size: .; j_call: TRBJ2-3; cdr3_aa: CSVGSGRASDTQYF; cdr3_nt: TGCAGCGTTGGAAGCGGGAGGGCCTCAGATACGCAGTATTTT
v_call: TRBV24-1; d_call: .; clone_size: once; j_call: TRBJ2-7; cdr3_aa: CATSDSKSQGIRYEQYF; cdr3_nt: TGTGCCACCAGTGACTCCAAATCACAGGGAATACGCTACGAGCAGTACTTC
v_call: TRBV15; d_call: .; clone_size: .; j_call: TRBJ2-5; cdr3_aa: CATSRDKGMQETQYF; cdr3_nt: TGTGCCACCAGCAGGGATAAGGGGATGCAAGAGACCCAGTACTTC
v_call: TRBV20-1; d_call: TRBD1; clone_size: once; j_call: TRBJ1-1; cdr3_aa: CSAIPFRGHDTEAFF; cdr3_nt: TGCAGTGCTATACCCTTCAGGGGGCATGACACTGAAGCTTTCTTT
v_call: TRBV15; d_call: .; clone_size: once; j_call: TRBJ2-7; cdr3_aa: CATSRDLGANGQYF; cdr3_nt: TGTGCCACCAGCAGAGATTTGGGGGCGAATGGGCAGTACTTC
v_call: TRBV7-3; d_call: TRBD1; clone_size: once; j_call: TRBJ1-1; cdr3_aa: CASSEQGSGTEAFF; cdr3_nt: TGTGCCAGCAGCGAACAGGGGAGTGGCACTGAAGCTTTCTTT
v_call: TRBV7-3; d_call: TRBD2; clone_size: few; j_call: TRBJ2-1; cdr3_aa: CASSLLTSEEQFF; cdr3_nt: TGTGCCAGCAGCTTACTGACTAGCGAAGAGCAGTTCTTC
v_call: TRBV6-5; d_call: .; clone_size: .; j_call: TRBJ1-2; cdr3_aa: CASSYPGGYTF; cdr3_nt: TGTGCCAGCAGTTACCCCGGTGGCTACACCTTC
v_call: TRBV30; d_call: TRBD2; clone_size: .; j_call: TRBJ2-5; cdr3_aa: CAGGLAGGLQETQYF; cdr3_nt: TGTGCCGGGGGACTAGCGGGAGGGTTACAAGAGACCCAGTACTTC
v_call: TRBV7-9; d_call: TRBD1; clone_size: .; j_call: TRBJ2-7; cdr3_aa: CASSSTGVGVNEQYF; cdr3_nt: TGTGCCAGCAGCTCTACAGGGGTGGGTGTCAATGAGCAGTACTTC
v_call: TRBV20-1; d_call: TRBD1; clone_size: .; j_call: TRBJ1-2; cdr3_aa: CSAHGQGYGYTF; cdr3_nt: TGCAGTGCTCACGGACAGGGCTATGGCTACACCTTC
v_call: TRBV24-1; d_call: .; clone_size: .; j_call: TRBJ2-5; cdr3_aa: CATSDWGIGDNEQYF; cdr3_nt: TGTGCCACCAGTGATTGGGGGATAGGGGATAATGAGCAGTACTTC
v_call: TRBV7-2; d_call: TRBD2; clone_size: .; j_call: TRBJ2-7; cdr3_aa: CASSLSLAAPYNEQYF; cdr3_nt: TGTGCCAGCAGCTTATCGCTAGCGGCGCCCTACAATGAGCAGTACTTC
v_call: TRBV18; d_call: .; clone_size: .; j_call: TRBJ2-1; cdr3_aa: CASSPKGDEQFF; cdr3_nt: TGTGCCAGCTCACCAAAAGGGGATGAGCAGTTCTTC
v_call: TRBV27; d_call: TRBD1; clone_size: .; j_call: TRBJ1-1; cdr3_aa: CASSKRTGMNTEAFF; cdr3_nt: TGTGCCAGCAGTAAGAGGACAGGCATGAACACTGAAGCTTTCTTT
v_call: TRBV6-1; d_call: TRBD1; clone_size: .; j_call: TRBJ2-5; cdr3_aa: CASSDPGTGLETQYF; cdr3_nt: TGTGCCAGCAGTGATCCAGGGACAGGGTTAGAGACCCAGTACTTC
v_call: TRBV24-1; d_call: TRBD2; clone_size: .; j_call: TRBJ2-1; cdr3_aa: CATSELAGGNNEQFF; cdr3_nt: TGTGCCACCAGTGAACTAGCGGGAGGAAACAATGAGCAGTTCTTC
v_call: TRBV28; d_call: .; clone_size: few; j_call: TRBJ2-7; cdr3_aa: CASSLETAEQYF; cdr3_nt: TGTGCCAGCAGTTTAGAGACAGCCGAGCAGTACTTC
v_call: TRBV3-1; d_call: TRBD1; clone_size: few; j_call: TRBJ1-2; cdr3_aa: CASSRTGTGLRYGYTF; cdr3_nt: TGTGCCAGCAGCCGGACCGGGACAGGGCTTCGCTATGGCTACACCTTC
v_call: TRBV7-9; d_call: .; clone_size: .; j_call: TRBJ1-4; cdr3_aa: CASSYGVGEKLFF; cdr3_nt: TGTGCCAGCAGCTACGGGGTCGGAGAAAAACTGTTTTTT
v_call: TRBV12-3/TRBV12-4; d_call: .; clone_size: .; j_call: TRBJ2-7; cdr3_aa: CASRAQGRGNEQYF; cdr3_nt: TGTGCCAGCAGAGCCCAGGGGAGAGGGAATGAGCAGTACTTC
v_call: TRBV4-3; d_call: .; clone_size: .; j_call: TRBJ2-3; cdr3_aa: CASSRRAGFGDTQYF; cdr3_nt: TGCGCCAGCAGCCGTCGTGCAGGGTTCGGAGATACGCAGTATTTT
v_call: TRBV3-1; d_call: TRBD2; clone_size: few; j_call: TRBJ2-1; cdr3_aa: CASSRGLADNNEQFF; cdr3_nt: TGTGCCAGCAGCCGGGGACTAGCGGACAACAATGAGCAGTTCTTC
v_call: TRBV27; d_call: .; clone_size: .; j_call: TRBJ1-6; cdr3_aa: CASRSGTAYNSPLHF; cdr3_nt: TGTGCCAGCAGATCAGGGACCGCCTATAATTCACCCCTCCACTTT
v_call: TRBV20-1; d_call: .; clone_size: few; j_call: TRBJ1-2; cdr3_aa: CSARGRDGFSYYGYTF; cdr3_nt: TGCAGTGCTAGAGGCCGGGACGGCTTCTCTTACTATGGCTACACCTTC
v_call: TRBV20-1; d_call: TRBD1; clone_size: few; j_call: TRBJ1-5; cdr3_aa: CSARGVPGQGDGNQPQHF; cdr3_nt: TGCAGTGCTAGAGGGGTCCCGGGACAGGGGGATGGCAATCAGCCCCAGCATTTT
v_call: TRBV4-3; d_call: .; clone_size: many; j_call: TRBJ2-7; cdr3_aa: CASSQSGDSSYEQYF; cdr3_nt: TGCGCCAGCAGCCAATCAGGAGACTCCTCCTACGAGCAGTACTTC
v_call: TRBV12-3/TRBV12-4; d_call: .; clone_size: few; j_call: TRBJ2-4; cdr3_aa: CASSARGDLGGKNIQYF; cdr3_nt: TGTGCCAGCAGTGCGAGGGGGGATCTGGGGGGCAAAAACATTCAGTACTTC
v_call: TRBV12-5; d_call: .; clone_size: .; j_call: TRBJ2-1; cdr3_aa: CASGKRTGNEQFF; cdr3_nt: TGTGCTAGTGGTAAAAGGACTGGCAATGAGCAGTTCTTC
v_call: TRBV29-1; d_call: TRBD1; clone_size: few; j_call: TRBJ2-7; cdr3_aa: CSVEDIGQGAREQYF; cdr3_nt: TGCAGCGTTGAAGATATTGGACAGGGGGCTCGCGAGCAGTACTTC
v_call: TRBV29-1; d_call: TRBD2; clone_size: many; j_call: TRBJ2-7; cdr3_aa: CSAAGTTDYEQYF; cdr3_nt: TGCAGCGCCGCCGGGACTACTGACTACGAGCAGTACTTC
v_call: TRBV20-1; d_call: .; clone_size: few; j_call: TRBJ1-6; cdr3_aa: CSASEARRGNSPLHF; cdr3_nt: TGCAGTGCTAGCGAGGCCCGGCGCGGGAATTCACCCCTCCACTTT
v_call: TRBV4-2; d_call: .; clone_size: few; j_call: TRBJ2-7; cdr3_aa: CASSQVTGVGYEQYF; cdr3_nt: TGTGCCAGCAGCCAAGTAACGGGAGTAGGCTACGAGCAGTACTTC
v_call: TRBV20-1; d_call: TRBD1; clone_size: .; j_call: TRBJ2-7; cdr3_aa: CSARDPRTGVYEQYF; cdr3_nt: TGCAGTGCTAGAGATCCGAGGACAGGGGTTTACGAGCAGTACTTC
v_call: TRBV20-1; d_call: .; clone_size: once; j_call: TRBJ2-1; cdr3_aa: CSARLRGTGEQFF; cdr3_nt: TGCAGTGCTAGACTGCGGGGTACGGGTGAGCAGTTCTTC
v_call: TRBV28; d_call: .; clone_size: few; j_call: TRBJ2-1; cdr3_aa: CASSFPGSGTGPNEQFF; cdr3_nt: TGTGCCAGCAGTTTCCCGGGGAGTGGGACGGGACCCAATGAGCAGTTCTTC
v_call: TRBV28; d_call: .; clone_size: .; j_call: TRBJ2-7; cdr3_aa: CAIGGSHEQYF; cdr3_nt: TGTGCCATAGGGGGAAGCCACGAGCAGTACTTC
v_call: TRBV27; d_call: TRBD2; clone_size: .; j_call: TRBJ2-3; cdr3_aa: CASGEGADTQYF; cdr3_nt: TGTGCCAGCGGGGAGGGCGCAGATACGCAGTATTTT
v_call: TRBV5-5; d_call: TRBD1; clone_size: .; j_call: TRBJ2-1; cdr3_aa: CASSLVPTGTEQFF; cdr3_nt: TGTGCCAGCAGCTTGGTCCCGACAGGGACTGAGCAGTTCTTC
v_call: TRBV27; d_call: TRBD1; clone_size: .; j_call: TRBJ1-1; cdr3_aa: CASSSPHRGRDTEAFF; cdr3_nt: TGTGCCAGCAGTTCCCCCCACAGGGGACGGGACACTGAAGCTTTCTTT
v_call: TRBV28; d_call: .; clone_size: .; j_call: TRBJ1-5; cdr3_aa: CASSQTAQPQHF; cdr3_nt: TGTGCCAGCAGTCAAACAGCTCAGCCCCAGCATTTT
v_call: TRBV25-1; d_call: TRBD1; clone_size: few; j_call: TRBJ2-3; cdr3_aa: CASNPTGPGSDTQYF; cdr3_nt: TGTGCCAGCAATCCGACAGGGCCGGGCTCAGATACGCAGTATTTT
v_call: TRBV3-1; d_call: .; clone_size: .; j_call: TRBJ1-1; cdr3_aa: CASSLLRFAAEAFF; cdr3_nt: TGTGCCAGCAGCCTCCTAAGGTTCGCCGCTGAAGCTTTCTTT
v_call: TRBV20-1; d_call: .; clone_size: .; j_call: TRBJ2-7; cdr3_aa: CSARAIGNYGEQYF; cdr3_nt: TGCAGTGCTAGGGCCATCGGGAACTACGGCGAGCAGTACTTC
v_call: TRBV12-3/TRBV12-4; d_call: TRBD2; clone_size: .; j_call: TRBJ2-1; cdr3_aa: CASSLVLAGAYNEQFF; cdr3_nt: TGTGCCAGCAGTTTAGTATTAGCGGGGGCCTACAATGAGCAGTTCTTC
v_call: TRBV27; d_call: .; clone_size: .; j_call: TRBJ2-4; cdr3_aa: CASSLEGLLAKNIQYF; cdr3_nt: TGTGCCAGCAGTTTAGAGGGCCTACTAGCCAAAAACATTCAGTACTTC
v_call: TRBV18; d_call: TRBD2; clone_size: .; j_call: TRBJ2-1; cdr3_aa: CASSSIAGEDNEQFF; cdr3_nt: TGTGCCAGCTCCAGTATAGCGGGAGAAGACAATGAGCAGTTCTTC
v_call: TRBV7-8; d_call: .; clone_size: .; j_call: TRBJ2-4; cdr3_aa: CASSSPRGGENIQYF; cdr3_nt: TGTGCCAGCAGCTCCCCGCGAGGGGGGGAAAACATTCAGTACTTC
v_call: TRBV3-1; d_call: TRBD2; clone_size: .; j_call: TRBJ2-7; cdr3_aa: CASSQGTSGRAQYF; cdr3_nt: TGTGCCAGCAGCCAAGGGACTAGCGGGAGAGCGCAGTACTTC
v_call: TRBV10-3; d_call: TRBD1; clone_size: .; j_call: TRBJ2-7; cdr3_aa: CAIREPGQGYEQYF; cdr3_nt: TGTGCCATCAGGGAACCGGGACAGGGGTACGAGCAGTACTTC
v_call: TRBV5-1; d_call: TRBD1; clone_size: .; j_call: TRBJ2-7; cdr3_aa: CASSSGTGGRYEQYF; cdr3_nt: TGCGCCAGCAGCTCCGGGACAGGGGGACGTTACGAGCAGTACTTC